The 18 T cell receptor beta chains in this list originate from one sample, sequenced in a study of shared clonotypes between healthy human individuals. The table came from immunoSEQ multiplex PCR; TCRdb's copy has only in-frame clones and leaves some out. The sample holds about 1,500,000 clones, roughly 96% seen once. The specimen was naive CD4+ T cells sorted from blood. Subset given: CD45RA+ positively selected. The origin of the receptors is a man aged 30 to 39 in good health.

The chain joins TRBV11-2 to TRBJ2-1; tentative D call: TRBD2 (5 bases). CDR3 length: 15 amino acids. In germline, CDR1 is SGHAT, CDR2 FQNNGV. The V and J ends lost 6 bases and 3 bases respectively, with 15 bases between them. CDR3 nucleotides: TGTGCCAGCAGACCCCTAGCACGAAACTACAATGAGCAGTTCTTC. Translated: CASRPLARNYNEQFF.

The CDR3 region is CASRSDRGHLETQYF. CDR3 sequence (DNA): TGTGCCAGCAGATCGGACAGGGGGCATTTGGAGACCCAGTACTTC. This chain connects TRBV6-5 to TRBJ2-5; TRBD1 agrees at 11 bases. Germline CDR1 is MNHEY and CDR2 is SVGAGI. J lost 5 bases, V lost 6 bases, and 8 bases had no gene match. The CDR3 sequence is 15 residues long.

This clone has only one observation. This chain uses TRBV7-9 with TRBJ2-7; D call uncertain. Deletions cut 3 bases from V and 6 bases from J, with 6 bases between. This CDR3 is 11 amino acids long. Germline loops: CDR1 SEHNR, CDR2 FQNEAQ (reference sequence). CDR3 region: CASSLTGEQYF. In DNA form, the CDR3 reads TGTGCCAGCAGCTTGACCGGCGAGCAGTACTTC.

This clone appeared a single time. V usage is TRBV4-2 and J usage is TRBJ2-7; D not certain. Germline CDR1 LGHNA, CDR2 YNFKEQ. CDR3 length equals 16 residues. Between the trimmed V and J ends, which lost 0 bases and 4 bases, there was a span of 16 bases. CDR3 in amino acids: CASSQEWASAEYEQYF. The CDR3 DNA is TGTGCCAGCAGCCAAGAGTGGGCAAGTGCCGAGTACGAGCAGTACTTC.

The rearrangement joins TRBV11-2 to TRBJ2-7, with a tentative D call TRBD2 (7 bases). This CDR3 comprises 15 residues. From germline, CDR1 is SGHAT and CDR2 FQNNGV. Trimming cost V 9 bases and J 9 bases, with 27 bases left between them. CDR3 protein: CASQPRGRENAVQYF. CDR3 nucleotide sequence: TGTGCCAGTCAACCCCGGGGGCGGGAGAATGCGGTGCAGTACTTC.

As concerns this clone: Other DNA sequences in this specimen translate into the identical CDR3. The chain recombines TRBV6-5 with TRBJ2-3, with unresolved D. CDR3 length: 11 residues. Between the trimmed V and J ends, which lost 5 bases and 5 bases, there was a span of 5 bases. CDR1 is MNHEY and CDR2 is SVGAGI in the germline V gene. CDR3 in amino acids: CASSSLDTQYF. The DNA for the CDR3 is TGTGCCAGCAGTAGCCTAGATACGCAGTATTTT.

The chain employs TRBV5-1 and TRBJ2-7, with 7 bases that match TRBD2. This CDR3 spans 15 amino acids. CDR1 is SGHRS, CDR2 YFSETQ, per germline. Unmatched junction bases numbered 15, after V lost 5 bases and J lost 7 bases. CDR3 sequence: CASSSTGEGFGEQYF. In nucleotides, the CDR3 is TGCGCCAGCAGTTCCACCGGGGAGGGCTTTGGTGAGCAGTACTTC.

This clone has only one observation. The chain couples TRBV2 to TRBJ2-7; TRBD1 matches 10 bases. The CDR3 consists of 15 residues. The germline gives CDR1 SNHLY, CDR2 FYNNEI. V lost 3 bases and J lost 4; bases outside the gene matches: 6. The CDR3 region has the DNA TGTGCCAGCAGTGACCAGACAGGGGGCCGGTACGAGCAGTACTTC. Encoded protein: CASSDQTGGRYEQYF. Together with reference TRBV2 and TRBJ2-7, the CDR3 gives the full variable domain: EPEVTQTPSHQVTQMGQEVILRCVPISNHLYFYWYRQILGQKVEFLVSFYNNEISEKSEIFDDQFSVERPDGSNFTLKIRSTKLEDSAMYFCASSDQTGGRYEQYFGPGTRLTVT.

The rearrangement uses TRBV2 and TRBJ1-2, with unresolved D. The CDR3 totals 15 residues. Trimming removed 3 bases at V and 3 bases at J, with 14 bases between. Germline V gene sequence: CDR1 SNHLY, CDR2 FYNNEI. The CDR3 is CASSDRHRPDYGYTF. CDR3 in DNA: TGTGCCAGCAGTGACCGGCACAGACCAGACTATGGCTACACCTTC. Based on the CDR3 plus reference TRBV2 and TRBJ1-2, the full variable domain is EPEVTQTPSHQVTQMGQEVILRCVPISNHLYFYWYRQILGQKVEFLVSFYNNEISEKSEIFDDQFSVERPDGSNFTLKIRSTKLEDSAMYFCASSDRHRPDYGYTFGSGTRLTVV.

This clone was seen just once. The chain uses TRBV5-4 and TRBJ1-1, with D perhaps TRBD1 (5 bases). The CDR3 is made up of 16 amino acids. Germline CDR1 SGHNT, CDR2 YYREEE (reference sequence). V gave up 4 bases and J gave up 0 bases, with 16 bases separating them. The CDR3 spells CASSPETGGMNTEAFF. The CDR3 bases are TGTGCCAGCAGCCCAGAAACGGGGGGTATGAACACTGAAGCTTTCTTT.

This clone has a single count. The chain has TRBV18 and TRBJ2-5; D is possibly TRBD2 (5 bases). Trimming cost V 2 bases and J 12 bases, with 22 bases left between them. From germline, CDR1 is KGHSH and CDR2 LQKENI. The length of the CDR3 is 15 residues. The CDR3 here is CASSPLAKKRNGEYF. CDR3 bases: TGTGCCAGCTCACCATTAGCGAAGAAGAGAAATGGGGAGTACTTC.

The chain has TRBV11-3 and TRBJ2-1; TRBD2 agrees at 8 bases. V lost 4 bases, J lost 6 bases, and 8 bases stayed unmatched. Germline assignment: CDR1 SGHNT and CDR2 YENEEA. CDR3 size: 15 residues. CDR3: CASSSVAGPLNEQFF. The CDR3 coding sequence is TGTGCCAGCAGCTCCGTAGCGGGGCCGCTCAATGAGCAGTTCTTC.

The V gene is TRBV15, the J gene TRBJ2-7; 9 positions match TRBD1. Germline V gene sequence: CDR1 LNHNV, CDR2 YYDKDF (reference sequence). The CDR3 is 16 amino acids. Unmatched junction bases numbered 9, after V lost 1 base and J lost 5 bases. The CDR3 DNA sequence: TGTGCCACCAGCAGAGTTATAGGACAGGGGATTAACGAGCAGTACTTC. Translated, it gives CATSRVIGQGINEQYF.

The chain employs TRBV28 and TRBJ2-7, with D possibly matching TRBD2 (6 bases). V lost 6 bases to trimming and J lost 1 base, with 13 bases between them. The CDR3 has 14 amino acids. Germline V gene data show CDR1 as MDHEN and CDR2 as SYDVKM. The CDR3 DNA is TGTGCCAGCAGCCCTTCAGGGACTTCCTACGAGCAGTACTTC. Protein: CASSPSGTSYEQYF.

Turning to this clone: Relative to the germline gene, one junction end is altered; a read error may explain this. This chain's CDR3 is CASSSDSGPQETQYF. CDR3 bases: TGTGCCAGCAGCTCAGATAGCGGGCCACAAGAGACCCAGTACTTC. This chain connects TRBV5-1 to TRBJ2-5; the match to TRBD2 covers 7 bases. The CDR3 sequence is 15 residues long. CDR1 SGHRS and CDR2 YFSETQ come from the germline V gene. Supplemented by reference TRBV5-1 and TRBJ2-5, the full variable domain reads KAGVTQTPRYLIKTRGQQVTLSCSPISGHRSVSWYQQTPGQGLQFLFEYFSETQRNKGNFPGRFSGRQFSNSRSEMNVSTLELGDSALYLCASSSDSGPQETQYFGPGTRLLVL.

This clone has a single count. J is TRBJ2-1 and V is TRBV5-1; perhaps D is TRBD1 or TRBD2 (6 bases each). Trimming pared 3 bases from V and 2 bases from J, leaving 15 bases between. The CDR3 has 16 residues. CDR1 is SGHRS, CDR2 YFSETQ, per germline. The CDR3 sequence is CASSSPRGTTYNEQFF. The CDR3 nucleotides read TGCGCCAGCAGCTCCCCCCGGGGGACAACCTACAATGAGCAGTTCTTC.

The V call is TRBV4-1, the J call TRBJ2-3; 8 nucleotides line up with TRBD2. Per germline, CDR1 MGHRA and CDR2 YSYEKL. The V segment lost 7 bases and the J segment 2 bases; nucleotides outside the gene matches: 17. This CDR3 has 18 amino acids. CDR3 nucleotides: TGCGCCAGCACGTCGCTGGGGCTAGCGGGTATATCCACAGATACGCAGTATTTT. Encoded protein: CASTSLGLAGISTDTQYF.

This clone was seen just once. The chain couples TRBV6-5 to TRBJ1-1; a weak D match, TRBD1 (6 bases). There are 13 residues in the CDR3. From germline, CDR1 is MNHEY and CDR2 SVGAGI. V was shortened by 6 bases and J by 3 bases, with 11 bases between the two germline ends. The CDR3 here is CASRNGGHTEAFF. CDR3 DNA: TGTGCCAGCAGGAACGGGGGGCACACTGAAGCTTTCTTT.